Reported below is one TCR beta chain. The antigen is unknown. From roughly 400 ng of RNA, a library with molecular barcoded alpha/delta and beta/gamma adaptors was made. TCRdb fed the reads into MiXCR, producing one record per CDR3 protein. The table records about 40,000 distinct CDR3 sequences, about 11% of them present only once. This record belongs to a study of read filtering for tumor transcriptome and immune sequencing. Whole-study results and caveats: IR-seq captured clonotypes deeper and more reliably than RNA-seq. Single-read clonotypes: 80% to 90% of IR-seq clonotypes (around 3.5% of reads), about 75% of RNA-seq clonotypes (44.6% of reads).

Material for sequencing was a population of CD138-negative cells sorted from bone marrow. The clonotype originates from a donor at least 40 years old with multiple myeloma.

CDR3 amino acids: CASSFGGAGNEQFF. The CDR3 DNA sequence: TGTGCCAGCAGCTTTGGGGGGGCGGGCAATGAGCAGTTCTTC. V usage is TRBV5-8 and J usage is TRBJ2-1; possibly TRBD2 for D (7 bases). The CDR3 is 14 amino acids. CDR1 and CDR2 from the germline V gene are SGHTS and YDEGEE. V gave up 2 bases and J gave up 6 bases, with 12 bases separating them.